This passage covers 22 T cell receptor beta chains from one sample sequenced in a study of T cell changes during pregnancy in multiple sclerosis. TCRdb's table, derived via immunoSEQ multiplex PCR, lists solely in-frame clones and lacks some. The top ten hold roughly 3.9% of the sample, which has about 68,000 clones, roughly 92% seen once. Source: peripheral blood, taken after pregnancy. The receptors originated from a female donor in good health, enrolled as a control in a pregnancy study.

This clone was seen once. The rearrangement uses TRBV6-1 and TRBJ2-3; maybe TRBD1 (6 bases). CDR3 length: 13 residues. Germline loops: CDR1 MNHNS, CDR2 SASEGT. V was shortened by 5 bases and J by 2 bases, with 8 bases between the two germline ends. CDR3 loop: CASSRDNTDTQYF. In DNA form, the CDR3 reads TGTGCCAGCAGTAGGGACAACACAGATACGCAGTATTTT.

This CDR3 is CASSEASAGNTEAFF. CDR3 bases: TGTGCCAGCAGTGAAGCGAGCGCGGGTAACACTGAAGCTTTCTTT. This chain links TRBV2 with TRBJ1-1; D unclear. Per the germline V gene, CDR1 is SNHLY and CDR2 is FYNNEI. V shed 0 bases and J shed 2 bases, with 10 bases lying between them. This CDR3 has 15 amino acids.

This chain connects TRBV7-3 to TRBJ2-1; TRBD2 agrees at 8 bases. V lost 2 bases and J lost 4; bases outside the gene matches: 4. The germline CDR1 and CDR2 sequences are SGHTA and FQGTGA. CDR3 length: 15 amino acids. Here the CDR3 reads CASSLELAEYNEQFF. The CDR3 coding sequence is TGTGCCAGCAGCTTAGAACTAGCGGAGTACAATGAGCAGTTCTTC.

This chain joins TRBV28 and TRBJ1-2, with a weak D call TRBD1 (5 bases). V lost 11 bases to trimming and J lost 4 bases, with 17 bases between them. The germline V gene encodes CDR1 MDHEN and CDR2 SYDVKM. This CDR3 has 13 residues. CDR3 nucleotides: TGTGCCGCTAGGGCAGGGATGGTCTATGGCTACACCTTC. Encoded protein: CAARAGMVYGYTF.

The chain has TRBV7-9 and TRBJ1-2; 7 bases agree with TRBD1. The CDR3 spans 16 residues. V lost 5 bases and J lost 7; bases outside the gene matches: 16. From germline, CDR1 is SEHNR and CDR2 FQNEAQ (reference sequence). The CDR3 loop is CASSPRGFPGDSGYTF. CDR3 DNA: TGTGCCAGCAGCCCCAGGGGGTTTCCTGGGGACAGTGGCTACACCTTC. Variable domain in full (rest from reference TRBV7-9 and TRBJ1-2): DTGVSQNPRHKITKRGQNVTFRCDPISEHNRLYWYRQTLGQGPEFLTYFQNEAQLEKSRLLSDRFSAERPKGSFSTLEIQRTEQGDSAMYLCASSPRGFPGDSGYTFGSGTRLTVV.

This chain connects TRBV28 to TRBJ2-7; D is possibly TRBD2 (6 bases). The V end lost 8 bases, the J end lost 1 base, and 15 bases lay between the germline ends. The CDR3 runs 14 residues. From germline, CDR1 is MDHEN and CDR2 SYDVKM. CDR3 nucleotide sequence: TGTGCCAGCCGGGTAGCGGACGGATCCTACGAGCAGTACTTC. Residues: CASRVADGSYEQYF.

V gene TRBV4-3 combines with J gene TRBJ1-2; 7 nucleotides match TRBD1. V shed 0 bases, J shed 2 bases, and the junction held 3 bases outside the gene matches. Germline values: CDR1 LGHNA, CDR2 YSLEER. The CDR3 totals 15 residues. The chain's CDR3 is CASSQDRGRNYGYTF. The CDR3 DNA sequence: TGCGCCAGCAGCCAAGATAGGGGGCGCAACTATGGCTACACCTTC.

The chain combines TRBV10-3 with TRBJ2-1; TRBD2 aligns across 7 bases. The CDR3 covers 14 residues. Germline V gives CDR1 ENHRY, CDR2 SYGVKD. After removal of 0 bases from V and 5 bases from J, the junction contained 1 base not matched to a gene. In nucleotides, the CDR3 is TGTGCCATCAGTGAGTCGGGGGGGAACAATGAGCAGTTCTTC. This translates into CAISESGGNNEQFF.

The chain has TRBV7-6 and TRBJ2-1, with a weak D call TRBD2 (5 bases). Germline CDR1 and CDR2: SGHVS and FNYEAQ. The V gene lost 2 bases and the J gene lost 4 bases, with 9 bases spanning the gap. The CDR3 length is 14 residues. The CDR3 nucleotides are TGTGCCAGCAGCTTATTCGGGGAATACAATGAGCAGTTCTTC. Residues: CASSLFGEYNEQFF.

V usage is TRBV7-8 and J usage is TRBJ2-3, with D possibly TRBD1 on 6 matching bases. The length of the CDR3 is 14 residues. V was shortened by 4 bases and J by 2 bases, with 10 bases between the two germline ends. Per germline, CDR1 SGHVS and CDR2 FQNEAQ. The CDR3 DNA reads TGTGCCAGCAGCTACAACAGGGTCACAGATACGCAGTATTTT. This sequence encodes CASSYNRVTDTQYF.

The chain has TRBV5-1 and TRBJ1-1; 7 positions match TRBD1. With 8 bases clipped from V and 0 bases from J, the junction kept 4 bases outside the gene matches. From germline, CDR1 is SGHRS and CDR2 YFSETQ. There are 13 residues in the CDR3. CDR3 bases: TGCGCCAGTTCGACAGGGATGAACACTGAAGCTTTCTTT. This gives the protein CASSTGMNTEAFF. Looking up the rest from reference TRBV5-1 and TRBJ1-1 gives the full variable domain: KAGVTQTPRYLIKTRGQQVTLSCSPISGHRSVSWYQQTPGQGLQFLFEYFSETQRNKGNFPGRFSGRQFSNSRSEMNVSTLELGDSALYLCASSTGMNTEAFFGQGTRLTVV.

V gene TRBV7-9 combines with J gene TRBJ2-2; the D gene is possibly TRBD2 (6 bases). Germline V gene data show CDR1 as SEHNR and CDR2 as FQNEAQ (reference sequence). Trimming took off 4 bases at V and 7 bases at J, with 16 bases between the two ends. The CDR3 extends over 15 amino acids. The CDR3 loop reads CASSSFSEGIGELFF. For the CDR3, the DNA is TGTGCCAGCAGCTCCTTTTCGGAGGGAATCGGGGAGCTGTTTTTT.

This clone was counted only a few times. This sequence joins TRBV7-2 and TRBJ2-3, with TRBD2 matching 9 bases. Unmatched junction bases numbered 4, after V lost 5 bases and J lost 1 base. Per the germline V gene, CDR1 is SGHTA and CDR2 is FQGNSA. The CDR3 runs 15 residues. CDR3 sequence reads: CASSHLAGGTDTQYF. DNA of the CDR3: TGTGCCAGCAGCCATTTAGCGGGGGGCACAGATACGCAGTATTTT.

The gene calls are TRBV5-1 and TRBJ2-5; 7 nucleotides agree with TRBD2. This CDR3 comprises 15 residues. Germline CDR1 is SGHRS and CDR2 is YFSETQ. V shed 3 bases, J shed 0 bases, and the junction held 5 bases outside the gene matches. The CDR3 is CASSWGGRNQETQYF. The CDR3 DNA reads as TGCGCCAGCAGCTGGGGGGGGAGAAACCAAGAGACCCAGTACTTC.

The V call is TRBV11-2, the J call TRBJ1-1; 8 positions match TRBD1. This CDR3 spans 13 amino acids. Germline values: CDR1 SGHAT, CDR2 FQNNGV. V lost 2 bases and J lost 7; bases outside the gene matches: 3. The CDR3 nucleotides are TGTGCCAGCAGCTTATATGGACAGGGTGAAGCTTTCTTT. Protein: CASSLYGQGEAFF.

A remark on this clone: The junction departs from germline at one end; a sequencing error may be responsible. The V and J genes are TRBV28 and TRBJ2-5; 7 bases map to TRBD2. The CDR3 spans 13 residues. The germline V gene encodes CDR1 MDHEN and CDR2 SYDVKM. The CDR3 region has the DNA TGTGCCAGCAGCAGCGGGACGCAAGAGACCCGGTACTTC. It yields the protein CASSSGTQETRYF. Full variable domain (rest looked up from reference TRBV28 and TRBJ2-5): DVKVTQSSRYLVKRTGEKVFLECVQDMDHENMFWYRQDPGLGLRLIYFSYDVKMKEKGDIPEGYSVSREKKERFSLILESASTNQTSMYLCASSSGTQETRYFGPGTRLLVL.

This clone was detected only once. The chain joins TRBV18 to TRBJ1-2; weak D call: TRBD1 (6 bases). V lost 5 bases, J lost 8 bases, and 21 bases lay in between. Per the germline V gene, CDR1 is KGHSH and CDR2 is LQKENI. The CDR3 runs to 15 residues. CDR3 loop: CASSELQGPAGGYTF. DNA for the CDR3: TGTGCCAGCTCAGAATTACAGGGACCCGCCGGCGGCTACACCTTC.

The CDR3 is CASSVLAGATGELFF. CDR3 coding DNA: TGCGCCAGCAGTGTCCTAGCGGGAGCCACCGGGGAGCTGTTTTTT. The chain carries TRBV4-3 and TRBJ2-2, with 10 bases that match TRBD2. This CDR3 region has 15 residues. The V gene's germline CDR1 is LGHNA and CDR2 YSLEER. The J segment lost 4 bases and the V segment lost 6 bases, leaving 5 bases of the junction unmatched.

This sequence joins TRBV5-4 and TRBJ1-2; 7 bases are a match to TRBD1. Germline V gene data show CDR1 as SGHNT and CDR2 as YYREEE (reference sequence). The CDR3 has 13 residues. V dropped 4 bases and J dropped 8; count of bases not matched to a gene: 8. The chain's CDR3 is CASSQTGIGGYTF. The DNA for the CDR3 is TGTGCCAGCAGCCAGACAGGGATCGGGGGCTACACCTTC.

The genes are TRBV28 and TRBJ1-2; 8 nucleotides align to TRBD1. The J segment lost 0 bases and the V segment lost 4 bases, leaving 7 bases of the junction unmatched. The CDR3 spans 16 residues. The germline V gene has CDR1 MDHEN and CDR2 SYDVKM. DNA for the CDR3: TGTGCCAGCAGTTCGCCACGACAGGGGTCTAACTATGGCTACACCTTC. It encodes CASSSPRQGSNYGYTF.

This sequence joins TRBV4-2 and TRBJ2-2; TRBD2 matches at 9 bases. The CDR3 contains 18 residues. CDR1 and CDR2 (germline): LGHNA, YNFKEQ. V dropped 2 bases and J dropped 5; count of bases not matched to a gene: 12. CDR3 protein: CASSQSPSGKGGTGELFF. CDR3 coding DNA: TGTGCCAGCAGCCAATCTCCTAGCGGGAAAGGAGGGACCGGGGAGCTGTTTTTT.

CDR3 sequence reads: CASSKDRLAKNIQYF. In nucleotides, the CDR3 is TGTGCCAGCTCTAAGGACAGACTAGCCAAAAACATTCAGTACTTC. The chain recombines TRBV18 with TRBJ2-4; tentatively, D is TRBD1 (6 bases). The germline V gene encodes CDR1 KGHSH and CDR2 LQKENI. V was cut by 6 bases and J by 0 bases, with 12 bases left in between. This CDR3 has 15 residues.